This T cell receptor (beta chain) appears in the sequencing data of a study of graft-versus-host responses after intestinal transplantation. Study-wide background: Recipients had multivisceral, liver-intestinal, or isolated intestinal transplants.

About this clone itself: The antigen is undetermined.

Per the germline V gene, CDR1 is KGHSH and CDR2 is LQKENI. CDR3 length equals 14 residues. V lost 1 base to trimming and J lost 1 base, with 7 bases between them. General study points: Subjects displaying graft-donor T cell macrochimerism possessed elevated graft-versus-host to host-versus-graft clonal ratios inside allografts. Peak circulating GvH clone levels were associated with early post-transplant HvG declines. Recipient marrow showed GvH clones, some seen first in ileum or blood.

Measured with immunoSEQ multiplex PCR; TCRdb has only the in-frame clones, and not every one. The table shows over 70,000 clones, with 94% occurring only once. The source is a human donor who received an intestinal transplant. The specimen was unstimulated CD8+ T cells sorted from spleen or lymph node cells, collected before intestinal transplant. This chain links TRBV18 with TRBJ1-1; D unresolved. CDR3 nucleotide sequence: TGTGCCAGCTCACCACAAATCCCGAACACTGAAGCTTTCTTT. Protein sequence: CASSPQIPNTEAFF.